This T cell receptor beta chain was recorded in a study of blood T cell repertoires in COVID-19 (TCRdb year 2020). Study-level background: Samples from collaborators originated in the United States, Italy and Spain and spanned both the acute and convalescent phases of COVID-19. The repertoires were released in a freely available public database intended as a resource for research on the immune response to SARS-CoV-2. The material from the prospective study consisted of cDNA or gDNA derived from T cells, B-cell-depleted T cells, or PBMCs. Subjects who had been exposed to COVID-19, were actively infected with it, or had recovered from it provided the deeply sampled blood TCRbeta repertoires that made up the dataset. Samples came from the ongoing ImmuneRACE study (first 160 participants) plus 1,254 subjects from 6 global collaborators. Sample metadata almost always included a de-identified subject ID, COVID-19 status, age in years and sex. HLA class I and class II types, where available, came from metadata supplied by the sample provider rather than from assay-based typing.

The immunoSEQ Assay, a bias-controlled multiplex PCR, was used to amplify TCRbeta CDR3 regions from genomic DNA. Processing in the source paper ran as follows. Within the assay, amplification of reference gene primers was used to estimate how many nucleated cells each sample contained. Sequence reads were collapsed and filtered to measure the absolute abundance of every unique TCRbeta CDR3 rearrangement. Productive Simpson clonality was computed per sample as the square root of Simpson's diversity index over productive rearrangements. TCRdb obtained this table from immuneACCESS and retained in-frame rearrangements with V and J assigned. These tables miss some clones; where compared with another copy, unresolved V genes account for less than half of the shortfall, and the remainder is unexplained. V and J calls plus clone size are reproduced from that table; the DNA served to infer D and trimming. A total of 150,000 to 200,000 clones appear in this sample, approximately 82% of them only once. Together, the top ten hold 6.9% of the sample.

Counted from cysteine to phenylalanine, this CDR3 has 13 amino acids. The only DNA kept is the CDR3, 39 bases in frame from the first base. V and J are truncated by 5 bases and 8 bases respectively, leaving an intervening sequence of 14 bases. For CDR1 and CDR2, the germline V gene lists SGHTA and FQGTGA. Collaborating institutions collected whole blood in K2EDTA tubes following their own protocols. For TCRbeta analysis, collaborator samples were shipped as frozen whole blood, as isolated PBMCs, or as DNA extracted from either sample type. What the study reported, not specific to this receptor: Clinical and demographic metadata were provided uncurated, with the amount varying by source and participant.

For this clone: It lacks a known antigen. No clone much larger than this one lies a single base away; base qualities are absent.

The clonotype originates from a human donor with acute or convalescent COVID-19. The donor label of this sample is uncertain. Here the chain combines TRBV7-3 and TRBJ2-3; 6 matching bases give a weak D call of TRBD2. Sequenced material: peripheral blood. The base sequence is TGTGCCAGCAGCCTGGAACTAGCCGCTACGCAGTATTTT. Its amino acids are CASSLELAATQYF.